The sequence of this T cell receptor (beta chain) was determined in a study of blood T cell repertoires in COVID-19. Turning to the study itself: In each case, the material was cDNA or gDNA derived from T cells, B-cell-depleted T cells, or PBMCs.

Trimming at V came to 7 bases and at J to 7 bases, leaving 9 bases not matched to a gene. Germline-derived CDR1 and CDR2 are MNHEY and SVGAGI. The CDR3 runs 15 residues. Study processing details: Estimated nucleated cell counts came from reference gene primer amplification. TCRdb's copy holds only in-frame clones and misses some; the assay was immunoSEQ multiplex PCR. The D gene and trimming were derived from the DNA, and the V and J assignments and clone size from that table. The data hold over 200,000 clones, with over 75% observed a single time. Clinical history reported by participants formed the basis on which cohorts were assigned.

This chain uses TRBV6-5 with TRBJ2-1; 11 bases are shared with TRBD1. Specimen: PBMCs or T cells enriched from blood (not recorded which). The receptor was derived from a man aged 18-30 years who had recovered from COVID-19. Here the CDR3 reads CASTNRDRGINEQFF. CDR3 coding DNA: TGTGCCAGCACCAACCGGGACAGGGGGATTAATGAGCAGTTCTTC.